The clone carrying this T cell receptor beta chain was counted only a few times. Its antigen is as yet unknown. The data stem from a study of early stage breast cancer tumors. Looking at the study overall: Most invasive tumors, about 70% of the 16, were ER+/PR+/HER2-. Study results and caveats: Blood repertoires resembled normal breast more than tumor. Commonly generated sequences made up most enriched TCRB sequences shared between patients.

After removal of 4 bases from V and 5 bases from J, the junction contained 10 bases not matched to a gene. Germline CDR1 and CDR2: SGHTS and YDEGEE. The CDR3 spans 15 residues. Repertoires were generated with immunoSEQ multiplex PCR, while TCRdb's copy carries only in-frame clones and drops some. The sample lists 5,500 to 7,000 clones; approximately 73% were seen once. The adjacent normal breast tissue was taken about 1.9-4.5 cm from the tumor. The specimen was normal breast tissue next to the tumor. The chain recombines TRBV5-8 with TRBJ2-3; 7 bases map to TRBD1. The clonotype originates from a person aged 40-50 years with breast cancer. The chain's CDR3 is CASSPTGVREDTQYF. CDR3 bases: TGTGCCAGCAGCCCTACAGGGGTGAGGGAAGATACGCAGTATTTT. Supplemented by reference TRBV5-8 and TRBJ2-3, the full variable domain reads EAGVTQSPTHLIKTRGQQATLRCSPISGHTSVYWYQQALGLGLQFLLWYDEGEERNRGNFPPRFSGRQFPNYSSELNVNALELEDSALYLCASSPTGVREDTQYFGPGTRLTVL.